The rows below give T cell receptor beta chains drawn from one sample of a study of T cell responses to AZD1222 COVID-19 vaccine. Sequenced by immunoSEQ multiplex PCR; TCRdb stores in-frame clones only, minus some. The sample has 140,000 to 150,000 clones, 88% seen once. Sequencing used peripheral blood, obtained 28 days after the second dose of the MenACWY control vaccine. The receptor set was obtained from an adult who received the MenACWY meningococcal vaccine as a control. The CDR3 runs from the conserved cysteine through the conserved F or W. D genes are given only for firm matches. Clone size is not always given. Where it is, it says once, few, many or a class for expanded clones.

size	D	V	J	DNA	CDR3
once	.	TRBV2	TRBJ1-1	TGTGCCAGCAGGCCTCCGGGGACTGAAGCTTTCTTT	CASRPPGTEAFF
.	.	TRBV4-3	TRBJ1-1	TGCGCCAGCAGCCAATCGGGTGAAGCTTTCTTT	CASSQSGEAFF
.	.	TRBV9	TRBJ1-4	TGTGCCAGCAGCGTAGACCCTTGGGATGAAAAACTGTTTTTT	CASSVDPWDEKLFF
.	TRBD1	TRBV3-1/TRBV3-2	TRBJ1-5	TGTGCCAGCAGCCAAGGGGACAGATATCAGCCCCAGCATTTT	CASSQGDRYQPQHF
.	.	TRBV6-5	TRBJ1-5	TGTGCCGGCAGAAAGGGGCGGTTAGGCAATCAGCCCCAGCATTTT	CAGRKGRLGNQPQHF
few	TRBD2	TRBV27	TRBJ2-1	TGTGCCAGCAGTCCCCGACTAGCACCCTACAATGAGCAGTTCTTC	CASSPRLAPYNEQFF
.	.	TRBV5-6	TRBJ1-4	TGTGCCAGCAGCTTGGAAGGCAATGAAAAACTGTTTTTT	CASSLEGNEKLFF
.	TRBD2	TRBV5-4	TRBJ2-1	TGTGCCAGCAGCCCGACTAGCGGGGGATACAATGAGCAGTTCTTC	CASSPTSGGYNEQFF
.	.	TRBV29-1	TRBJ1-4	TGCAGCGTTGGACAGCAGAATGAAAAACTGTTTTTT	CSVGQQNEKLFF
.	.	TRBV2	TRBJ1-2	TGTGCCACCATCCCAGGGCAGCGCTATGGCTACACCTTC	CATIPGQRYGYTF
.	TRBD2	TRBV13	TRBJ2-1	TGTGCCAGCAGCCCGCAAGCGGGAGTGGGTGAGCAGTTCTTC	CASSPQAGVGEQFF
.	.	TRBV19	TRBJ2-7	TGTGCCAGAGATCGGGACGGGCCCTACGAGCAGTACTTC	CARDRDGPYEQYF
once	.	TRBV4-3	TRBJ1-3	TGCGCCAGCAGCCGGGGGCACACCATATATTTT	CASSRGHTIYF
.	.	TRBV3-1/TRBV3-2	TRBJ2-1	TGTGCCAGCAGCCAAGGCACCCCCGCCTACAATGAGCAGTTCTTC	CASSQGTPAYNEQFF
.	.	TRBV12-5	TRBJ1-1	TGTGCTAGTGGTTCAAGGGAGGGGAACACTGAAGCTTTCTTT	CASGSREGNTEAFF
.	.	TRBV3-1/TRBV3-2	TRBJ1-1	TGTGCCAGCAGCCAAGAACAACAGGGTACTGAAGCTTTCTTT	CASSQEQQGTEAFF
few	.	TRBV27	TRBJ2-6	TGTGCCAGCAGTTTATATAGGGCCCGCACTGGGGCCAACGTCCTGACTTTC	CASSLYRARTGANVLTF
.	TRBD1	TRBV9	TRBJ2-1	TGTGCCAGCAGCCCTACAGGGGATTTCTACAATGAGCAGTTCTTC	CASSPTGDFYNEQFF
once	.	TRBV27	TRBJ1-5	TGTGCCAGCAGCGGGAGGACAGACAATCAGCCCCAGCATTTT	CASSGRTDNQPQHF
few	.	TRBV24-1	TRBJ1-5	TGTGCCACCAGTGATGCCCCGGGAGGGCCTAATCAGCCCCAGCATTTT	CATSDAPGGPNQPQHF
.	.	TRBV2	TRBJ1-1	TGTGCCAGCAGTGAGGTCGGAGTTGCGAACACTGAAGCTTTCTTT	CASSEVGVANTEAFF
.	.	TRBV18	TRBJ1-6	TGTGCCAGCTCACCACCGGCAGGCGTCAATTCACCCCTCCACTTT	CASSPPAGVNSPLHF
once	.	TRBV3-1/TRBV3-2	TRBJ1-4	TGTGCCAGCAGCCAAGACTTCCGGGGGTCTGAGTCTAATGAAAAACTGTTTTTT	CASSQDFRGSESNEKLFF
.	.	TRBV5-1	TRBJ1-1	TGCGCCAGCAGGTTGACAGGAACGAACACTGAAGCTTTCTTT	CASRLTGTNTEAFF
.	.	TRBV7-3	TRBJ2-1	TGTGCCAGCAGCTTGGACTCGCCCTTTGGAAATGAGCAGTTCTTC	CASSLDSPFGNEQFF
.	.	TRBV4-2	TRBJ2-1	TGTGCCAGCAGCCAAGATTTAATACTAGCCTCCCACAATGAGCAGTTCTTC	CASSQDLILASHNEQFF
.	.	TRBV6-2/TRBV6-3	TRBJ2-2	TGTGCCAGCAGTTACTCGACAGGTCAGGGGACCGGGGAGCTGTTTTTT	CASSYSTGQGTGELFF
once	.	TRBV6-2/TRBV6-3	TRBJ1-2	TGTGCCAGCAGTCTTCAGGGGTCCAGCTATGGCTACACCTTC	CASSLQGSSYGYTF
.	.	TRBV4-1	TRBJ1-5	TGCGCCAGCAGCCAATCCTCGGGAACGACTAGCAATCAGCCCCAGCATTTT	CASSQSSGTTSNQPQHF
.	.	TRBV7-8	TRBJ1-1	TGTGCCAGCACCACTGAACGGGTTTCGGGCACTGAAGCTTTCTTT	CASTTERVSGTEAFF
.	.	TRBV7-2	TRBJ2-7	TGTGCCAGCAGCTTAGACGGAGAGCAGTACTTC	CASSLDGEQYF
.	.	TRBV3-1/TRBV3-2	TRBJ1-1	TGTGCCAGCAGCCAGTCGGGCCTTGGAGCTTTCTTT	CASSQSGLGAFF
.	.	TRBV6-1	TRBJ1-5	TGTGCCAGCAGTGAAAATGAAGGGCCGTGGCCCCAGCATTTT	CASSENEGPWPQHF
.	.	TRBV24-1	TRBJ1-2	TGTGCCACCAGTGATTCTACTTTCCGGGCCTCAAATGGCTACACCTTC	CATSDSTFRASNGYTF
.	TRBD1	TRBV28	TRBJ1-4	TGTGCCAGCAGTTCAGCAGATACAGGGGTAGGGGAAAAACTGTTTTTT	CASSSADTGVGEKLFF
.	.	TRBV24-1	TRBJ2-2	TGTGCCACCAGCCTCTCCGGGACGGCCTCGAACACCGGGGAGCTGTTTTTT	CATSLSGTASNTGELFF
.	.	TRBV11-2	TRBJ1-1	TGTGCCAGCAGCCCCTTCCAGGGAGTCCCTGAAGCTTTCTTT	CASSPFQGVPEAFF
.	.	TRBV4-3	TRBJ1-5	TGCGCCAGCAGCCAAGATAGGGGGGGTTTTTGGCCCCAGCATTTT	CASSQDRGGFWPQHF
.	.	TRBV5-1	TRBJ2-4	TGCGCCAGCAGCTTGGAAAATAGCGGAAACATTCAGTACTTC	CASSLENSGNIQYF
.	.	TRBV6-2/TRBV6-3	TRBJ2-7	TGTGCCAGCAGTTACCTACAGACCTACGAGCAGTACTTC	CASSYLQTYEQYF
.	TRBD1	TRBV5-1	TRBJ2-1	TGCGCCAGCAGCTTTGGACAGGGCGGCAATGAGCAGTTCTTC	CASSFGQGGNEQFF
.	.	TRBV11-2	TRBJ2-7	TGTGCCAGCAGCCCTTTACTGAACGAGCAGTACTTC	CASSPLLNEQYF
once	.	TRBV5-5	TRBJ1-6	TGTGCCAGCAGCTCCAGGGTTCGGTCCCTCCACTTT	CASSSRVRSLHF
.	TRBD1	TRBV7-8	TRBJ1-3	TGTGCCAGCAGCCCGGACAGGGGGCTTTCCGGAAACACCATATATTTT	CASSPDRGLSGNTIYF
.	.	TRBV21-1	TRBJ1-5	TGTGCCAGCAGCAATGGTCAGCCCCAGCATTTT	CASSNGQPQHF
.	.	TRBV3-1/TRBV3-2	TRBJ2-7	TGTGCCAGCAGCCAACGGCGGGGTGGGGACGAGCAGTACTTC	CASSQRRGGDEQYF
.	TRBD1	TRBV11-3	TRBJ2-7	TGTGCCAGCAGCTGGGACAGGGGGCAGGTAGAGCAGTACTTC	CASSWDRGQVEQYF
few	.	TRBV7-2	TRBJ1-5	TGTGCCAGCAGCTTAGGAATCGAAGGGGTGCGTCAGCCCCAGCATTTT	CASSLGIEGVRQPQHF
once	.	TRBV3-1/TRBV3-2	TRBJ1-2	TGTGCCAGCAGCCAAGATTTAGGCAGAAACTATGGCTACACCTTC	CASSQDLGRNYGYTF
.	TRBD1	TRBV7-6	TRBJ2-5	TGTGCCAGCAGCCCCAGGACAGGGGGCGAGGGAGAGACCCAGTACTTC	CASSPRTGGEGETQYF
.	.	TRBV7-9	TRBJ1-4	TGTGCCAGCAGCCACCTCCGGACAACTAATGAAAAACTGTTTTTT	CASSHLRTTNEKLFF
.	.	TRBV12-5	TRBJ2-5	TGTGCTAGTGGTTTGGGAGGGGGGCAAGAGACCCAGTACTTC	CASGLGGGQETQYF
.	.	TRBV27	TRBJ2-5	TGTGCCAGCAGTTTATTTGGGGGGGAGACCCAGTACTTC	CASSLFGGETQYF
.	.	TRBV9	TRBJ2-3	TGTGCCAGCAGCGTAGCAGGAGGCGGACCTACGCAGTATTTT	CASSVAGGGPTQYF
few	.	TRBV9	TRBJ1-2	TGTGCCAGCAACCCAGGGCCCTCTAACTATGGCTACACCTTC	CASNPGPSNYGYTF
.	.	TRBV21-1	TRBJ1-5	TGTGCCAGCAGCAAAGAGCAGGTCTCTAGCAATCAGCCCCAGCATTTT	CASSKEQVSSNQPQHF
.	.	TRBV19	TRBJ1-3	TGTGCCAGTAGCCCCAAATCAGGCGGTGGAAACACCATATATTTT	CASSPKSGGGNTIYF
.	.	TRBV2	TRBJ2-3	TGTGCCAGCAGTACTTTCAGGGTAGGGGATACGCAGTATTTT	CASSTFRVGDTQYF
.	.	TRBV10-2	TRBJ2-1	TGCGCCAGCAGTGAGTCTGGGAGGAAGCTTGGCAATGAGCAGTTCTTC	CASSESGRKLGNEQFF